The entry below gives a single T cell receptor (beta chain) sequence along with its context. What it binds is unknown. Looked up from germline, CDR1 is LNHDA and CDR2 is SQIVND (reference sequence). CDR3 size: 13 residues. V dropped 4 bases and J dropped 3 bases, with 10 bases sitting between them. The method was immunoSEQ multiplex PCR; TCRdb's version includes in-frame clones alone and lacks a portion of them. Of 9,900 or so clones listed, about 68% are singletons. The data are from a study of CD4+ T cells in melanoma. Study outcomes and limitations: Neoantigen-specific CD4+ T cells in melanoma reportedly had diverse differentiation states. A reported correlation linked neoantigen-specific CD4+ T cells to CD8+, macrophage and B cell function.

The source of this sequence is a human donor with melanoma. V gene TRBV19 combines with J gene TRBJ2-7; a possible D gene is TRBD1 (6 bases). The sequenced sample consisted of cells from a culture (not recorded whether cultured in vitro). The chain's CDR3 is CASSTGTIYEQYF. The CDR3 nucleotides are TGTGCCAGTAGTACCGGGACAATCTACGAGCAGTACTTC. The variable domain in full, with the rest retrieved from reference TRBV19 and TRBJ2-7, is DGGITQSPKYLFRKEGQNVTLSCEQNLNHDAMYWYRQDPGQGLRLIYYSQIVNDFQKGDIAEGYSVSREKKESFPLTVTSAQKNPTAFYLCASSTGTIYEQYFGPGTRLTVT.